This is a list of T cell receptor beta chains from one sample in a study of spatial heterogeneity in lung cancer. From the 5' RACE reads, TCRdb called clonotypes with MiXCR, one entry per CDR3 protein. This table holds more than 95,000 distinct CDR3 sequences, 12% found once. The source was PBMCs, collected at follow-up. These receptor sequences come from a male donor with early-stage non-small cell lung cancer. The CDR3 runs from the conserved cysteine through the conserved F or W. Fields, in order: CDR3 length, clone size, D gene, J gene, V gene, CDR3 protein, CDR3 DNA. A D gene is named only where the DNA matches it firmly. Clone size is stated in some rows and not others, as once, few, many or a class when expanded.

length: 15
size: -
D: TRBD1
J: TRBJ1-2
V: TRBV29-1
CDR3: CSVEGSLQGSEGYTF
DNA: TGCAGCGTTGAAGGGTCCCTACAGGGGTCTGAAGGCTACACCTTC

length: 14
size: once
D: TRBD2
J: TRBJ2-5
V: TRBV12-3/TRBV12-4
CDR3: CASSIAGGQETQYF
DNA: TGTGCCAGCAGCATAGCGGGGGGCCAAGAGACCCAGTACTTC

length: 15
size: few
D: -
J: TRBJ2-1
V: TRBV10-3
CDR3: CAISESRTAYNEQFF
DNA: TGTGCCATCAGTGAGTCTCGGACAGCTTACAATGAGCAGTTCTTC

length: 14
size: -
D: TRBD1
J: TRBJ2-2
V: TRBV13
CDR3: CASIGQGYTGELFF
DNA: TGTGCCAGCATCGGACAGGGATACACCGGGGAGCTGTTTTTT

length: 17
size: many
D: TRBD1
J: TRBJ1-5
V: TRBV12-3/TRBV12-4
CDR3: CASSLSLGRGLNQPQHF
DNA: TGTGCCAGCAGTTTGAGTCTCGGCAGGGGGCTGAATCAGCCCCAGCATTTT

length: 12
size: many
D: -
J: TRBJ2-3
V: TRBV5-1
CDR3: CASYLGRDTQYF
DNA: TGCGCCAGCTACCTGGGACGAGATACGCAGTATTTT

length: 13
size: -
D: -
J: TRBJ2-7
V: TRBV6-5
CDR3: CASSYLQGGEQYF
DNA: TGTGCCAGCAGTTACTTACAGGGTGGCGAGCAGTACTTC

length: 14
size: few
D: TRBD2
J: TRBJ2-5
V: TRBV9
CDR3: CASSLSGAQETQYF
DNA: TGTGCCAGCAGCTTAAGCGGGGCTCAAGAGACCCAGTACTTC

length: 13
size: -
D: -
J: TRBJ2-2
V: TRBV2
CDR3: CASKVHYTGELFF
DNA: TGTGCCAGCAAAGTACACTACACCGGGGAGCTGTTTTTT

length: 11
size: -
D: -
J: TRBJ2-7
V: TRBV7-2
CDR3: CASSLRNEQYF
DNA: TGTGCCAGCAGCTTGAGAAACGAGCAGTACTTC

length: 16
size: -
D: TRBD1
J: TRBJ2-1
V: TRBV28
CDR3: CASLGDSANSYNEQFF
DNA: TGTGCCAGCCTGGGGGACAGTGCTAACTCCTACAATGAGCAGTTCTTC

length: 16
size: few
D: TRBD1
J: TRBJ2-7
V: TRBV5-1
CDR3: CASSPGQAISSYEQYF
DNA: TGCGCCAGCAGTCCTGGACAGGCGATCAGCTCCTACGAGCAGTACTTC

length: 14
size: many
D: -
J: TRBJ1-2
V: TRBV18
CDR3: CASSPPWTDYGYTF
DNA: TGTGCCAGCTCACCACCGTGGACAGACTATGGCTACACCTTC

length: 15
size: -
D: -
J: TRBJ1-5
V: TRBV7-8
CDR3: CASTSPGGGNQPQHF
DNA: TGTGCCAGCACCTCCCCCGGAGGTGGCAATCAGCCCCAGCATTTT

length: 13
size: many
D: -
J: TRBJ1-6
V: TRBV2
CDR3: CASSEELGSPLHF
DNA: TGTGCCAGCAGTGAAGAGTTAGGTTCACCCCTCCACTTT

length: 14
size: -
D: TRBD1
J: TRBJ2-7
V: TRBV14
CDR3: CASSPWTGADEQYF
DNA: TGTGCCAGCAGCCCGTGGACAGGGGCAGACGAGCAGTACTTC

length: 17
size: many
D: TRBD2
J: TRBJ2-1
V: TRBV7-2
CDR3: CASSPRPSGTSYNEQFF
DNA: TGTGCCAGCAGCCCCCGGCCTAGCGGGACTTCCTACAATGAGCAGTTCTTC

length: 14
size: few
D: -
J: TRBJ1-4
V: TRBV5-1
CDR3: CASSEGATNEKLFF
DNA: TGCGCCAGCAGCGAGGGGGCAACTAATGAAAAACTGTTTTTT

length: 15
size: -
D: TRBD2
J: TRBJ2-7
V: TRBV10-3
CDR3: CAISPQRGGLYEQYF
DNA: TGTGCCATCAGTCCCCAGCGGGGGGGCCTCTACGAGCAGTACTTC

length: 16
size: many
D: TRBD1
J: TRBJ2-6
V: TRBV12-3/TRBV12-4
CDR3: CASSSQGATGANVLTF
DNA: TGTGCCAGCAGTTCACAGGGGGCGACTGGGGCCAACGTCCTGACTTTC

length: 14
size: few
D: -
J: TRBJ1-1
V: TRBV11-1
CDR3: CASSFVTRNTEAFF
DNA: TGTGCCAGCAGCTTCGTGACAAGGAACACTGAAGCTTTCTTT

length: 14
size: many
D: TRBD1
J: TRBJ2-5
V: TRBV28
CDR3: CASRPGTGGETQYF
DNA: TGTGCCAGCAGACCGGGGACAGGTGGAGAGACCCAGTACTTC

length: 16
size: many
D: -
J: TRBJ2-7
V: TRBV4-3
CDR3: CASSQAFSTGFHEQYF
DNA: TGCGCCAGCAGCCAAGCCTTTTCTACAGGGTTTCACGAGCAGTACTTC

length: 16
size: few
D: -
J: TRBJ1-5
V: TRBV6-5
CDR3: CASGPNYRARNQPQHF
DNA: TGTGCCAGCGGCCCTAATTACAGGGCACGCAATCAGCCCCAGCATTTT

length: 16
size: few
D: -
J: TRBJ1-6
V: TRBV27
CDR3: CASTPGLGSYNSPLHF
DNA: TGTGCCAGCACACCAGGGTTAGGCTCCTATAATTCACCCCTCCACTTT

length: 16
size: few
D: TRBD2
J: TRBJ2-3
V: TRBV6-2/TRBV6-3
CDR3: CASRFGLAGGQDTQYF
DNA: TGTGCCAGCAGATTCGGACTAGCGGGGGGGCAAGATACGCAGTATTTT

length: 17
size: many
D: -
J: TRBJ1-6
V: TRBV18
CDR3: CASSPRGDSGGNSPLHF
DNA: TGTGCCAGCTCACCACGCGGAGACAGCGGAGGAAATTCACCCCTCCACTTT

length: 13
size: few
D: -
J: TRBJ2-7
V: TRBV24-1
CDR3: CATGDTWGNEQYF
DNA: TGTGCCACCGGGGACACCTGGGGCAACGAGCAGTACTTC

length: 16
size: -
D: TRBD1
J: TRBJ1-1
V: TRBV3-1
CDR3: CASSQDHRGRNTEAFF
DNA: TGTGCCAGCAGCCAAGATCACAGGGGGAGGAACACTGAAGCTTTCTTT

length: 13
size: many
D: -
J: TRBJ1-1
V: TRBV7-8
CDR3: CASSLGRNTEAFF
DNA: TGTGCCAGCAGCTTAGGGAGGAACACTGAAGCTTTCTTT

length: 15
size: -
D: TRBD2
J: TRBJ2-5
V: TRBV5-1
CDR3: CASSLQRGMQETQYF
DNA: TGCGCCAGCAGCTTGCAGCGGGGCATGCAAGAGACCCAGTACTTC

length: 14
size: few
D: -
J: TRBJ2-6
V: TRBV10-2
CDR3: CASSERLGANVLTF
DNA: TGCGCCAGCAGTGAGAGACTCGGGGCCAACGTCCTGACTTTC

length: 15
size: -
D: -
J: TRBJ1-2
V: TRBV7-8
CDR3: CASSLTDDFNYGYTF
DNA: TGTGCCAGCAGCCTAACAGACGACTTTAACTATGGCTACACCTTC

length: 14
size: once
D: -
J: TRBJ2-4
V: TRBV6-2/TRBV6-3
CDR3: CASSWQGIKNIQYF
DNA: TGTGCCAGCAGTTGGCAGGGAATTAAAAACATTCAGTACTTC

length: 16
size: -
D: -
J: TRBJ2-1
V: TRBV24-1
CDR3: CATSDRQSTTLNEQFF
DNA: TGTGCCACCAGTGACAGACAATCTACGACGCTGAATGAGCAGTTCTTC

length: 15
size: many
D: -
J: TRBJ1-1
V: TRBV27
CDR3: CASSWAGDMNTEAFF
DNA: TGTGCCAGCAGTTGGGCCGGGGATATGAACACTGAAGCTTTCTTT

length: 15
size: -
D: TRBD1
J: TRBJ1-1
V: TRBV20-1
CDR3: CSASTGRQGNTEAFF
DNA: TGCAGTGCTAGCACCGGAAGACAGGGGAACACTGAAGCTTTCTTT

length: 14
size: few
D: -
J: TRBJ2-7
V: TRBV12-3/TRBV12-4
CDR3: CASSSGTPNYEQYF
DNA: TGTGCCAGCAGTTCAGGGACACCCAATTACGAGCAGTACTTC

length: 15
size: many
D: TRBD1
J: TRBJ1-1
V: TRBV5-5
CDR3: CASSLRTGLFTEAFF
DNA: TGTGCCAGCAGCTTAAGGACAGGGTTGTTCACTGAAGCTTTCTTT

length: 14
size: -
D: -
J: TRBJ2-1
V: TRBV5-1
CDR3: CASSFPGANNEQFF
DNA: TGCGCCAGCAGCTTTCCAGGGGCGAACAATGAGCAGTTCTTC

length: 15
size: few
D: TRBD1
J: TRBJ1-5
V: TRBV20-1
CDR3: CSARADREWGQPQHF
DNA: TGCAGTGCTAGAGCGGACAGGGAATGGGGACAGCCCCAGCATTTT

length: 15
size: few
D: -
J: TRBJ2-5
V: TRBV15
CDR3: CATSRGSGGHETQYF
DNA: TGTGCCACCAGCAGAGGATCGGGGGGCCATGAGACCCAGTACTTC

length: 14
size: -
D: TRBD1
J: TRBJ2-4
V: TRBV30
CDR3: CAWDLGQGPNIQYF
DNA: TGTGCCTGGGATCTAGGACAGGGGCCAAACATTCAGTACTTC

length: 15
size: -
D: -
J: TRBJ1-5
V: TRBV12-3/TRBV12-4
CDR3: CASSKSGDRNQPQHF
DNA: TGTGCCAGCAGTAAATCCGGGGACCGAAATCAGCCCCAGCATTTT

length: 13
size: -
D: TRBD1
J: TRBJ1-1
V: TRBV10-3
CDR3: CAISAAGGTEAFF
DNA: TGTGCCATCAGTGCCGCAGGGGGCACTGAAGCTTTCTTT

length: 10
size: -
D: -
J: TRBJ1-4
V: TRBV28
CDR3: CASFSEKLFF
DNA: TGTGCCAGCTTCTCCGAAAAACTGTTTTTT

length: 13
size: -
D: -
J: TRBJ1-3
V: TRBV5-8
CDR3: CARLGSSGNTIYF
DNA: TGTGCCCGCCTGGGGAGCTCTGGAAACACCATATATTTT

length: 12
size: -
D: -
J: TRBJ2-1
V: TRBV6-2/TRBV6-3
CDR3: CASSSETGSGFF
DNA: TGTGCCAGCAGTTCAGAAACAGGGTCAGGGTTCTTC